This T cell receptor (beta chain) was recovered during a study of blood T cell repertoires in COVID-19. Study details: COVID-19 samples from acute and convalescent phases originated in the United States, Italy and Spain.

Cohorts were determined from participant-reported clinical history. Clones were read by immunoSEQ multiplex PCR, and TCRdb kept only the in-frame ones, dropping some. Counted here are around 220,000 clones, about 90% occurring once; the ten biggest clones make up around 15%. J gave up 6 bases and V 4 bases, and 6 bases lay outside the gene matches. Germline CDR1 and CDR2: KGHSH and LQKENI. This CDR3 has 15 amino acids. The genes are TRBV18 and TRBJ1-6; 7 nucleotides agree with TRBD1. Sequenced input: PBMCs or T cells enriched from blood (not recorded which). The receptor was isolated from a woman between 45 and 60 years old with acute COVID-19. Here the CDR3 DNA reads TGTGCCAGCTCACTTACGACAGGGACTAATTCACCCCTCCACTTT. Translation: CASSLTTGTNSPLHF.